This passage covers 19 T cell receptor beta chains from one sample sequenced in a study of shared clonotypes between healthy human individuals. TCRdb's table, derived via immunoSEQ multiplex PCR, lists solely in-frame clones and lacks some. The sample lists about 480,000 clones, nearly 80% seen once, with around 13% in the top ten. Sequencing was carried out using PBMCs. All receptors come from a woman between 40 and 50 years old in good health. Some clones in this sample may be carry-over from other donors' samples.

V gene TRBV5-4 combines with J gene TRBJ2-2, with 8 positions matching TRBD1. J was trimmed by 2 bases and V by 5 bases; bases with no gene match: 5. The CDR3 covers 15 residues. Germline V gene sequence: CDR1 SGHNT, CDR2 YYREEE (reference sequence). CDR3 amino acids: CASRAGTGNTGELFF. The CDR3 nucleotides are TGTGCCAGCAGGGCCGGGACAGGAAACACCGGGGAGCTGTTTTTT.

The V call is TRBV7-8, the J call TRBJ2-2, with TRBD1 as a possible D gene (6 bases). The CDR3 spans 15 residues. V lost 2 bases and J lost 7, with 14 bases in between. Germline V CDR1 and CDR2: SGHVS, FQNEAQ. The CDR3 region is CASSLTGLGVGELFF. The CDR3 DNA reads TGTGCCAGCAGCTTAACAGGGTTAGGGGTCGGGGAGCTGTTTTTT.

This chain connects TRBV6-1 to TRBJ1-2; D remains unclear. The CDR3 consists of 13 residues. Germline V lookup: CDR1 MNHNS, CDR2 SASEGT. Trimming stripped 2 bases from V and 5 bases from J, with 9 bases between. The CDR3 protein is CASSESGNYGYTF. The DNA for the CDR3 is TGTGCCAGCAGTGAATCCGGGAATTATGGCTACACCTTC.

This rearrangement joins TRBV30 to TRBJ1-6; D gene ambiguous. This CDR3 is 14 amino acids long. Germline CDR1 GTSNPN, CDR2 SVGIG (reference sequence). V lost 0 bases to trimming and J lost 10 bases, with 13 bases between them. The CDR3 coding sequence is TGTGCCTGGAGTGTACGTCTTGGGGTGTCACCCCTCCACTTT. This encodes CAWSVRLGVSPLHF.

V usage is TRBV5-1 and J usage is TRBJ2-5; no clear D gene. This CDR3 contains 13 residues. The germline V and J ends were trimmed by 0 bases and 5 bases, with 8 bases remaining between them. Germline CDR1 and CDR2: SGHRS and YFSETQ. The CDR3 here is CASSLEARETQYF. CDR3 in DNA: TGCGCCAGCAGCTTGGAAGCCCGCGAGACCCAGTACTTC. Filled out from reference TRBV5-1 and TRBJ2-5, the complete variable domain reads KAGVTQTPRYLIKTRGQQVTLSCSPISGHRSVSWYQQTPGQGLQFLFEYFSETQRNKGNFPGRFSGRQFSNSRSEMNVSTLELGDSALYLCASSLEARETQYFGPGTRLLVL.

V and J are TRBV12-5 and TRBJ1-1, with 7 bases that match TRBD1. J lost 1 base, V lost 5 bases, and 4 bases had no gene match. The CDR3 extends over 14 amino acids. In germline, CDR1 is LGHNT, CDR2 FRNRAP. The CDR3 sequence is CASGLGQPNTEAFF. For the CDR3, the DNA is TGTGCTAGTGGTCTGGGACAGCCGAACACTGAAGCTTTCTTT.

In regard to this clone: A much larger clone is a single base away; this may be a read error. The CDR3 DNA sequence: TGTGCCTGGAATGGGACGGGGAATCAGCCCCAGCATTTT. This sequence encodes CAWNGTGNQPQHF. The chain uses TRBV30 and TRBJ1-5, with D tentatively TRBD1 (5 bases). The CDR3 consists of 13 residues. V lost 4 bases, J lost 4 bases, and 11 bases lay in between. CDR1 and CDR2 (germline): GTSNPN, SVGIG (reference sequence).

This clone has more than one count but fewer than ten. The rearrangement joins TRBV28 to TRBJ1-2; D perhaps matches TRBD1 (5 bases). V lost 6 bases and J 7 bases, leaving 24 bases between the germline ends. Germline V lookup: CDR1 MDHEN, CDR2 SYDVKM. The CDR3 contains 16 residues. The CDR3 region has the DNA TGTGCCAGCAGGGGACTGGGACTCGGACTTCTGGGTGGCTACACCTTC. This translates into CASRGLGLGLLGGYTF.

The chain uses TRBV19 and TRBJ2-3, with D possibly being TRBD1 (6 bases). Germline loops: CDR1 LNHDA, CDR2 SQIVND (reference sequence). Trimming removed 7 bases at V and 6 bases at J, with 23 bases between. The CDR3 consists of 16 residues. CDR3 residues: CASKKGDLTTADTQYF. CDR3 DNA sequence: TGTGCCAGTAAAAAGGGGGACCTGACTACCGCGGATACGCAGTATTTT.

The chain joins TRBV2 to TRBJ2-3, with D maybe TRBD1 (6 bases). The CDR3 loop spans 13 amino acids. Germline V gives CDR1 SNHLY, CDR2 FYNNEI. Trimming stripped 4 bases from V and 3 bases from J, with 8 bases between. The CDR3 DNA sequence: TGTGCCAGCAGTGGAGGGGGTACAGATACGCAGTATTTT. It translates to CASSGGGTDTQYF.

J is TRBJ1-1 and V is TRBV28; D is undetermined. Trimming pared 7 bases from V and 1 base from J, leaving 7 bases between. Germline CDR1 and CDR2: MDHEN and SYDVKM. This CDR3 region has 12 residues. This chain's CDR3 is CASTIRNTEAFF. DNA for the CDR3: TGTGCCAGCACGATCCGGAACACTGAAGCTTTCTTT. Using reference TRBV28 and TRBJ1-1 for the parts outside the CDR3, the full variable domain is DVKVTQSSRYLVKRTGEKVFLECVQDMDHENMFWYRQDPGLGLRLIYFSYDVKMKEKGDIPEGYSVSREKKERFSLILESASTNQTSMYLCASTIRNTEAFFGQGTRLTVV.

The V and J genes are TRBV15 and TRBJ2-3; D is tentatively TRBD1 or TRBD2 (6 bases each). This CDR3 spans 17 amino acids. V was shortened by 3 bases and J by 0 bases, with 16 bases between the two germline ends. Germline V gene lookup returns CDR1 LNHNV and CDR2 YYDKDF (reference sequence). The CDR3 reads CATSRGGGSTSTDTQYF. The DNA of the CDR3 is TGTGCCACCAGCAGGGGGGGCGGGTCCACTAGCACAGATACGCAGTATTTT.

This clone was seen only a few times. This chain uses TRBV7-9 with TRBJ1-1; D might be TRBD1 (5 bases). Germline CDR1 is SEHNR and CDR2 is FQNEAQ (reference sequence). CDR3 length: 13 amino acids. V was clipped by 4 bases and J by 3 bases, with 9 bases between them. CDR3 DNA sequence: TGTGCCAGCAGCTCGCAGGGTTACACTGAAGCTTTCTTT. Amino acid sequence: CASSSQGYTEAFF.

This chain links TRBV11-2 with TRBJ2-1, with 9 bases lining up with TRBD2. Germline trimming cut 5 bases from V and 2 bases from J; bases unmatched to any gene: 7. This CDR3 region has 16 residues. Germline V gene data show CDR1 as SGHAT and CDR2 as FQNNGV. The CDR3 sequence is CASSGWASGTYNEQFF. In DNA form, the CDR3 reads TGTGCCAGCAGCGGGTGGGCTAGCGGGACCTACAATGAGCAGTTCTTC.

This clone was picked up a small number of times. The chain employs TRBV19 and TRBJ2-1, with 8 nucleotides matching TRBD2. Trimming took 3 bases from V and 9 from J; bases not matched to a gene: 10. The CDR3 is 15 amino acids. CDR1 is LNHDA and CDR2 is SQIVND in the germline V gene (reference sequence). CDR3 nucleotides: TGTGCCAGTAGTATTAGCAGCGGGAGTCTCGGTGAGCAGTTCTTC. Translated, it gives CASSISSGSLGEQFF.

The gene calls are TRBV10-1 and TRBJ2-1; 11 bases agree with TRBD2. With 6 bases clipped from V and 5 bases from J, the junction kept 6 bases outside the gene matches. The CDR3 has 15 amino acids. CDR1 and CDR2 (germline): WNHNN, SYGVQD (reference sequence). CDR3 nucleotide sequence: TGCGCCAGCAGCGAACTAGCGGGAGTTGACAATGAGCAGTTCTTC. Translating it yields CASSELAGVDNEQFF.

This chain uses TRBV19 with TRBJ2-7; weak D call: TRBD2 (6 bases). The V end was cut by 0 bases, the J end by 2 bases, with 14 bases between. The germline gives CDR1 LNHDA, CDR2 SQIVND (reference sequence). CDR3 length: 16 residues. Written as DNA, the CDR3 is TGTGCCAGTAGTATAGAACCGGGACTCCCTCCCTACGAGCAGTACTTC. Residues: CASSIEPGLPPYEQYF.

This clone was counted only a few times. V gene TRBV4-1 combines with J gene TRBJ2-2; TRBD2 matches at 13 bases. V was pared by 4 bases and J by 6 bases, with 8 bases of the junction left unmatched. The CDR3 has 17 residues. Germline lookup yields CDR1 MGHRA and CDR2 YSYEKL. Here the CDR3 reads CASSPPTSGRAPGELFF. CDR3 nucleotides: TGCGCCAGCAGCCCCCCAACTAGCGGGAGGGCCCCCGGGGAGCTGTTTTTT.

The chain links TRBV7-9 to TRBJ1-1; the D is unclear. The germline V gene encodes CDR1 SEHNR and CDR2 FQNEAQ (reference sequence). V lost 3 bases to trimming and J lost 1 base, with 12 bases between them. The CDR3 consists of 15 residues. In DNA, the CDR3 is TGTGCCAGCAGCTTCAGGTTGGGCCAGAACACTGAAGCTTTCTTT. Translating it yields CASSFRLGQNTEAFF.